Each of the 32 T cell receptor beta chains below was sequenced from the same sample in a study of cytomegalovirus exposure and HLA in healthy donors. PCR used 60 Vbeta primers and 13 Jbeta primers. TCRdb's table, derived via immunoSEQ multiplex PCR, lists solely in-frame clones and lacks some. The top ten clones hold 6% to 7.5% of a sample with around 140,000 clones, roughly 9.6% of them seen once. The sequenced material came from PBMCs. These receptors all come from a middle-aged woman in good health and CMV-seropositive.

This chain connects TRBV11-3 to TRBJ1-6, with 7 nucleotides matching TRBD1. Germline CDR1 is SGHNT and CDR2 is YENEEA. The ends lost 1 base at V and 9 bases at J; junction bases unmatched: 3. CDR3 size: 14 residues. The CDR3 here is CASSLGQGPSPLHF. The DNA for the CDR3 is TGTGCCAGCAGCTTAGGACAGGGTCCTTCACCCCTCCACTTT.

The chain couples TRBV4-3 to TRBJ1-3; no clear D gene. The DNA end lines up better with TRBJ2-2; the J call may be wrong. Germline V CDR1 and CDR2: LGHNA, YSLEER. This CDR3 is 14 amino acids long. The CDR3: CASSQDKFTGELFF. As DNA, the CDR3 is TGCGCCAGCAGCCAAGATAAGTTCACCGGGGAGCTGTTTTTT.

This sequence joins TRBV10-2 and TRBJ2-5; 10 bases agree with TRBD2. Judging by the DNA end, TRBJ2-7 fits better; the J call may be wrong. This CDR3 has 13 amino acids. From germline, CDR1 is WSHSY and CDR2 SAAADI. CDR3 sequence: CASSASGGPEQYF. The CDR3 nucleotides are TGCGCCAGCAGTGCTAGCGGGGGCCCCGAGCAGTACTTC.

The J gene is TRBJ1-1, the V gene TRBV6-1; D not resolved. Germline V lookup: CDR1 MNHNS, CDR2 SASEGT. The CDR3 covers 13 residues. Deletions cut 6 bases from V and 5 bases from J, with 13 bases between. CDR3 DNA sequence: TGTGCCAGCAGGGAGGTCGTAGGGACTGAAGCTTTCTTT. This sequence encodes CASREVVGTEAFF.

V usage is TRBV2 and J usage is TRBJ1-1; TRBD1 is a possible D gene (6 bases). The CDR3 is 12 residues long. V lost 9 bases to trimming and J lost 0 bases, with 8 bases between them. Germline V gene sequence: CDR1 SNHLY, CDR2 FYNNEI. CDR3 sequence (DNA): TGTGCCAGTGGGGGCTTGAACACTGAAGCTTTCTTT. It is translated as CASGGLNTEAFF.

Remarks on this clone: At one end, the junction sequence differs from germline, possibly due to a read error. The CDR3 bases are TGCGGCGTTCCAAGCGGGGGAAGCACAGATACGCAGTATTTT. Its protein is CGVPSGGSTDTQYF. The chain joins TRBV29-1 to TRBJ2-3, with TRBD2 matching over 8 bases. Germline values: CDR1 SQVTM, CDR2 ANQGSEA. This CDR3 contains 14 residues.

V and J are TRBV5-4 and TRBJ2-5; TRBD2 is a possible D gene (7 bases). V lost 0 bases and J 11 bases, leaving 14 bases between the germline ends. The CDR3 loop spans 13 amino acids. Germline V CDR1 and CDR2: SGHNT, YYREEE (reference sequence). The CDR3 DNA follows: TGTGCCAGCAGCTTGGGACAGGCGGGAGAGCAGTACTTC. Protein: CASSLGQAGEQYF.

The chain combines TRBV4-1 with TRBJ1-4; the match to TRBD1 covers 9 bases. Germline loops: CDR1 MGHRA, CDR2 YSYEKL. J gave up 1 base and V 1 base, and 1 base lay outside the gene matches. CDR3 length equals 16 residues. This CDR3 reads CASSQATGGTNEKLFF. The CDR3 coding sequence is TGCGCCAGCAGCCAAGCGACAGGGGGAACTAATGAAAAACTGTTTTTT.

The CDR3 region is CASSTGLAGVETQYF. The DNA for the CDR3 is TGTGCCAGCAGCACGGGACTAGCGGGGGTAGAGACCCAGTACTTC. The V gene is TRBV7-6, the J gene TRBJ2-5, with 14 positions matching TRBD2. CDR1 is SGHVS and CDR2 is FNYEAQ in the germline V gene. The CDR3 has 15 residues. J was trimmed by 4 bases and V by 5 bases; bases with no gene match: 3.

This clone was seen a handful of times. This sequence joins TRBV19 and TRBJ1-1; D may be TRBD1 (5 bases). Looked up from germline, CDR1 is LNHDA and CDR2 is SQIVND (reference sequence). Trimming took off 7 bases at V and 6 bases at J, with 18 bases between the two ends. This CDR3 has 14 amino acids. CDR3 in amino acids: CASTPPQVTAEAFF. The DNA for the CDR3 is TGTGCCAGTACCCCCCCACAGGTGACCGCTGAAGCTTTCTTT. Drawing the rest from reference TRBV19 and TRBJ1-1, the complete variable domain is DGGITQSPKYLFRKEGQNVTLSCEQNLNHDAMYWYRQDPGQGLRLIYYSQIVNDFQKGDIAEGYSVSREKKESFPLTVTSAQKNPTAFYLCASTPPQVTAEAFFGQGTRLTVV.

The chain combines TRBV4-1 with TRBJ2-2; D call uncertain. The germline gives CDR1 MGHRA, CDR2 YSYEKL. CDR3 length equals 14 residues. Between the trimmed V and J ends, which lost 0 bases and 7 bases, there was a span of 9 bases. The CDR3 DNA is TGCGCCAGCAGCCAAGATGAGGCGGTCGGGGAGCTGTTTTTT. It codes for CASSQDEAVGELFF.

The chain carries TRBV10-2 and TRBJ1-1; 11 nucleotides match TRBD1. J gave up 4 bases and V 8 bases, and 9 bases lay outside the gene matches. The CDR3 is 15 residues long. Germline CDR1 and CDR2: WSHSY and SAAADI. In DNA, the CDR3 is TGCGCCAGCTCCCTAGGGACAGGGGGGGGCACTGAAGCTTTCTTT. It translates to CASSLGTGGGTEAFF.

About this clone: Germline and junction disagree at one end, which may indicate a read error. This sequence joins TRBV6-5 and TRBJ1-3, with D possibly TRBD1 on 5 matching bases. The CDR3 is 14 amino acids. Looked up from germline, CDR1 is MNHEY and CDR2 is SVGAGI. CDR3 nucleotides: TGTGCCAGCAGTCTCCTGGGGGGAGGAAACACCATACATTTT. This sequence encodes CASSLLGGGNTIHF.

This clone occurred a few times. V usage is TRBV4-3 and J usage is TRBJ1-1, with D unclear. Germline V lookup: CDR1 LGHNA, CDR2 YSLEER. This CDR3 contains 16 residues. Between the trimmed V and J ends, which lost 0 bases and 3 bases, there was a span of 14 bases. Written as DNA, the CDR3 is TGCGCCAGCAGCCAAGAAGCGGGTATCGGTGACACTGAAGCTTTCTTT. It codes for CASSQEAGIGDTEAFF.

This chain uses TRBV5-1 with TRBJ2-5, with D possibly TRBD1 on 5 matching bases. This CDR3 is built from 12 residues. Germline CDR1 is SGHRS and CDR2 is YFSETQ. Trimming stripped 8 bases from V and 4 bases from J, with 12 bases between. CDR3 residues: CASSQEGETQYF. CDR3 in DNA: TGCGCCAGTTCACAGGAAGGAGAGACCCAGTACTTC.

The V gene is TRBV5-1, the J gene TRBJ2-5; TRBD2 agrees at 11 bases. The CDR3 length is 14 residues. V lost 3 bases, J lost 3 bases, and 1 base stayed unmatched. Germline loops: CDR1 SGHRS, CDR2 YFSETQ. CDR3 loop: CASSSTSGEETQYF. The CDR3 DNA is TGCGCCAGCAGCTCGACTAGCGGGGAAGAGACCCAGTACTTC.

The CDR3 DNA sequence: TGTGCCAGCTCACCTAATTTAGCCGGGACCTACAATGAGCAGTTCTTC. Translating gives CASSPNLAGTYNEQFF. The rearrangement links TRBV18 to TRBJ2-1, with D perhaps matching TRBD2 (5 bases). The V gene lost 3 bases and the J gene lost 2 bases, with 14 bases spanning the gap. The CDR3 runs to 16 residues. Germline CDR1 and CDR2: KGHSH and LQKENI.

V gene TRBV18 combines with J gene TRBJ1-4; no clear D gene. This CDR3 is built from 14 residues. Germline values: CDR1 KGHSH, CDR2 LQKENI. V was cut by 5 bases and J by 6 bases, with 13 bases left in between. CDR3 sequence: CASSSTGGDEKLFF. CDR3 sequence (DNA): TGTGCCAGCTCATCGACGGGAGGCGATGAAAAACTGTTTTTT.

The chain employs TRBV27 and TRBJ2-2; D is unresolved. Germline CDR1 reads MNHEY; CDR2 reads SMNVEV (reference sequence). This CDR3 spans 13 amino acids. Trimming pared 3 bases from V and 6 bases from J, leaving 8 bases between. The CDR3 bases are TGTGCCAGCAGTTTGAACCTAGCCGGGGAGCTGTTTTTT. Amino acid sequence: CASSLNLAGELFF.

The chain is built from TRBV15 and TRBJ2-3, with D hard to call. V lost 0 bases to trimming and J lost 13 bases, with 14 bases between them. The germline V gene encodes CDR1 LNHNV and CDR2 YYDKDF (reference sequence). There are 13 residues in the CDR3. CDR3 sequence: CATSRDLGGPEYF. In DNA form, the CDR3 reads TGTGCCACCAGCAGAGATCTAGGCGGTCCCGAGTATTTT.

V is TRBV29-1 and J is TRBJ1-2; possible D gene TRBD1, 5 bases. V lost 7 bases and J lost 2, with 14 bases in between. The length of the CDR3 is 13 residues. Germline V lookup: CDR1 SQVTM, CDR2 ANQGSEA. The CDR3 DNA sequence: TGCAGCGCTTCAGGGTTGGGCAACTATGGCTACACCTTC. This translates into CSASGLGNYGYTF.

This clone has more than one count but fewer than ten. This rearrangement joins TRBV9 to TRBJ1-1; 7 positions match TRBD1. The V segment lost 3 bases and the J segment 2 bases; nucleotides outside the gene matches: 7. Per germline, CDR1 SGDLS and CDR2 YYNGEE. This CDR3 is built from 15 residues. The CDR3 here is CASSATGTENTEAFF. The CDR3 DNA reads as TGTGCCAGCAGCGCTACCGGGACAGAAAACACTGAAGCTTTCTTT.

In its sample, this clone was seen a few times. This chain links TRBV6-5 with TRBJ1-1; weak D call: TRBD1 (5 bases). The V end was cut by 6 bases, the J end by 2 bases, with 16 bases between. The CDR3 is 15 residues long. From germline, CDR1 is MNHEY and CDR2 SVGAGI. The CDR3 is CASRYNLGVNTEAFF. As DNA, the CDR3 is TGTGCCAGCAGATACAACTTAGGGGTAAACACTGAAGCTTTCTTT.

Comment on this clone: Other DNA sequences in this specimen translate into the identical CDR3. V and J are TRBV11-2 and TRBJ1-2, with D maybe TRBD1 (5 bases). Germline values: CDR1 SGHAT, CDR2 FQNNGV. CDR3 size: 13 residues. V shed 5 bases and J shed 2 bases, with 9 bases lying between them. The CDR3 DNA follows: TGTGCCAGCAGCCCGGACAAGAACTATGGCTACACCTTC. Its protein is CASSPDKNYGYTF.

The chain uses TRBV27 and TRBJ1-1; 8 nucleotides agree with TRBD1. The V gene's germline CDR1 is MNHEY and CDR2 SMNVEV (reference sequence). Trimming took 3 bases from V and 7 from J; bases not matched to a gene: 4. This CDR3 comprises 13 residues. The CDR3 DNA follows: TGTGCCAGCAGTTTTGTGGACAGGGATGAAGCTTTCTTT. Its protein product is CASSFVDRDEAFF.

The J gene is TRBJ2-3, the V gene TRBV9; TRBD2 agrees at 12 bases. The length of the CDR3 is 17 residues. From germline, CDR1 is SGDLS and CDR2 YYNGEE. After removal of 3 bases from V and 3 bases from J, the junction contained 8 bases not matched to a gene. CDR3: CASSAIPLAGGTDTQYF. In DNA, the CDR3 is TGTGCCAGCAGCGCCATACCACTAGCGGGGGGTACAGATACGCAGTATTTT.

At least ten counts were recorded for this clone. The V call is TRBV4-1, the J call TRBJ1-2; 8 positions agree with TRBD1. This CDR3 has 14 amino acids. Looked up from germline, CDR1 is MGHRA and CDR2 is YSYEKL. The trim removed 1 base at V and 4 bases at J, leaving 2 bases unmatched. CDR3 nucleotides: TGCGCCAGCAGCCAAGGGACAGGGCCCTATGGCTACACCTTC. This encodes CASSQGTGPYGYTF.

The V gene is TRBV5-1, the J gene TRBJ2-5; no definite D call. The germline CDR1 and CDR2 sequences are SGHRS and YFSETQ. The CDR3 totals 15 residues. The V and J ends lost 0 bases and 2 bases respectively, with 11 bases between them. The CDR3 bases are TGCGCCAGCAGCTTGGTCGCAGGCCGACAAGAGACCCAGTACTTC. Translated: CASSLVAGRQETQYF. The full variable domain, with the rest looked up from reference TRBV5-1 and TRBJ2-5, is KAGVTQTPRYLIKTRGQQVTLSCSPISGHRSVSWYQQTPGQGLQFLFEYFSETQRNKGNFPGRFSGRQFSNSRSEMNVSTLELGDSALYLCASSLVAGRQETQYFGPGTRLLVL.

Only a few counts were recorded for this clone. This chain uses TRBV7-2 with TRBJ2-5, with D possibly TRBD1 on 5 matching bases. This CDR3 comprises 14 residues. V shed 5 bases and J shed 4 bases, with 14 bases lying between them. Looked up from germline, CDR1 is SGHTA and CDR2 is FQGNSA. The CDR3 sequence is CASSPRALGETQYF. CDR3 DNA: TGTGCCAGCAGCCCCAGGGCCCTTGGAGAGACCCAGTACTTC. The variable domain in full, completed from reference TRBV7-2 and TRBJ2-5, reads GAGVSQSPSNKVTEKGKDVELRCDPISGHTALYWYRQSLGQGLEFLIYFQGNSAPDKSGLPSDRFSAERTGGSVSTLTIQRTQQEDSAVYLCASSPRALGETQYFGPGTRLLVL.

This clone has a handful of counts. CDR3 DNA: TGTGCCAGCAACTCGGCTAGCGGGGGGTACTCCTACAATGAGCAGTTCTTC. This gives the protein CASNSASGGYSYNEQFF. The V gene is TRBV5-4, the J gene TRBJ2-1, with 11 bases that match TRBD2. The V gene's germline CDR1 is SGHNT and CDR2 YYREEE (reference sequence). This CDR3 contains 17 residues. V lost 6 bases to trimming and J lost 0 bases; unmatched junction nucleotides: 8.

The chain joins TRBV19 to TRBJ1-5, with D hard to call. CDR1 and CDR2 (germline): LNHDA, SQIVND (reference sequence). There are 14 residues in the CDR3. V lost 5 bases, J lost 7 bases, and 15 bases lay in between. This CDR3 is CASSFGKGGQPQHF. The DNA of the CDR3 is TGTGCCAGTAGTTTCGGAAAGGGAGGCCAGCCCCAGCATTTT.

This clone was seen more than once but under ten times. This chain uses TRBV4-3 with TRBJ1-5, with 9 bases that match TRBD1. The CDR3 consists of 21 residues. The germline V gene has CDR1 LGHNA and CDR2 YSLEER. With V trimmed by 1 base and J by 4 bases, 20 bases remained unmatched. Written as DNA, the CDR3 is TGCGCCAGCAGCCAAGCGGGAGTGCCGGGACAGGGAGGTTGGAGGAATCAGCCCCAGCATTTT. This translates into CASSQAGVPGQGGWRNQPQHF.